The 15 T cell receptor beta chains below were found in one sample sequenced in a study of CD8+CD57+ T cells in acquired aplastic anemia. CDR3 and TCR beta VDJ profiling relied on genomic DNA as the template. TCRdb ran MiXCR on the reads and lists one entry per CDR3 protein. This sample carries about 190,000 distinct CDR3 sequences, about half of them seen once, and the ten largest clones take 16%. The specimen sequenced was sorted CD4+, CD8+, or CD8+CD57+ T cells (not recorded which) from PBMCs. The source is a human donor in good health, serving as a control.

V and J are TRBV10-2 and TRBJ2-7; perhaps TRBD1 as D (5 bases). In germline, CDR1 is WSHSY, CDR2 SAAADI. The CDR3 has 14 amino acids. Trimming pared 6 bases from V and 2 bases from J, leaving 14 bases between. The CDR3 here is CASSQEVRAYEQYF. For the CDR3, the DNA is TGCGCCAGCAGCCAAGAGGTCAGGGCCTACGAGCAGTACTTC.

Points on this clonotype: At one boundary the junction diverges from the germline segment, which might be a read error. The genes are TRBV10-3 and TRBJ1-2, with 8 bases matching TRBD1. Germline CDR1 reads ENHRY; CDR2 reads SYGVKD. The CDR3 is made up of 15 amino acids. The CDR3 nucleotides read TGTGCCAGCAGTTCGTCTGGACAGGGTTTGTATGGCTACACCTTC. Protein: CASSSSGQGLYGYTF.

This clonotype was seen a few times. V is TRBV7-6 and J is TRBJ2-3; D may be TRBD1 (6 bases). In germline, CDR1 is SGHVS, CDR2 FNYEAQ. This CDR3 comprises 16 residues. V shed 5 bases and J shed 0 bases, with 15 bases lying between them. The CDR3 coding sequence is TGTGCCAGCAGCGCCTTGGGGACATACAGCACAGATACGCAGTATTTT. The encoded protein is CASSALGTYSTDTQYF.

In regard to this clonotype: Its ends do not fully match the called genes, so a read error is possible. The rearrangement links TRBV10-3 to TRBJ1-3, with no clear D. CDR3 length: 16 amino acids. Germline values: CDR1 ENHRY, CDR2 SYGVKD. CDR3 sequence reads: CASSYSGRVRGNTIYF. CDR3 in DNA: TGTGCCAGCAGTTACTCCGGGAGGGTGAGGGGAAACACCATATATTTT.

This clonotype has at least ten counts. The gene calls are TRBV12-3 or TRBV12-4 and TRBJ1-2; possibly TRBD1 for D (6 bases). V lost 1 base to trimming and J lost 5 bases, with 14 bases between them. CDR3 length: 15 amino acids. For the CDR3, the DNA is TGTGCCAGCAGTTTAGGCGGGACACCCAATTATGGCTACACCTTC. Protein: CASSLGGTPNYGYTF.

This clonotype was counted ten times or more. The rearrangement links TRBV12-3 or TRBV12-4 to TRBJ2-1; 12 nucleotides align to TRBD2. V shed 1 base, J shed 4 bases, and the junction held 8 bases outside the gene matches. The CDR3 spans 18 residues. The CDR3 DNA sequence: TGTGCCAGCAGTTTAGGCCGCTCTAGCGGGGGGGCATACAATGAGCAGTTCTTC. Protein: CASSLGRSSGGAYNEQFF.

This clonotype has just one count. The chain combines TRBV2 with TRBJ1-1; 10 bases line up with TRBD1. Trimming cost V 2 bases and J 1 base; bases outside gene matches: 13. Germline V gene data show CDR1 as SNHLY and CDR2 as FYNNEI. The CDR3 is 19 amino acids. The DNA of the CDR3 is TGTGCCAGCAGTGAAAGATCCCCGCTGGGACAGGGGTGGAACACTGAAGCTTTCTTT. Encoded protein: CASSERSPLGQGWNTEAFF.

At least ten counts were recorded for this clonotype. Germline is not matched at one junction end, which may reflect a read error. The chain carries TRBV5-1 and TRBJ2-3; TRBD2 aligns across 10 bases. This CDR3 is 15 amino acids long. The germline V gene has CDR1 SGHRS and CDR2 YFSETQ. CDR3 DNA sequence: TGTGCCAGCAGTTTAGCGGGGGGAGGCACAGATACGCAGTATTTT. As protein: CASSLAGGGTDTQYF.

This clonotype occurred many times. The chain uses TRBV10-3 and TRBJ1-5; no reliable D call. CDR3 size: 14 residues. Germline CDR1 and CDR2: ENHRY and SYGVKD. Trimming shortened V by 3 bases and J by 0 bases, and 6 bases separated the two germline ends. The CDR3 loop is CAISDVYSNQPQHF. The CDR3, as DNA: TGTGCCATCAGTGATGTTTATAGCAATCAGCCCCAGCATTTT.

The rearrangement joins TRBV7-2 to TRBJ1-1; 8 bases are a match to TRBD1. Germline loops: CDR1 SGHTA, CDR2 FQGNSA. V shed 4 bases and J 8 bases; nucleotides not matched to a gene: 6. This CDR3 has 13 amino acids. CDR3 loop: CASSSSDRVEAFF. CDR3 bases: TGTGCCAGCAGCTCATCGGACAGGGTGGAAGCTTTCTTT.

V usage is TRBV10-2 and J usage is TRBJ2-1; 10 bases fit TRBD1. The CDR3 consists of 19 residues. Germline V lookup: CDR1 WSHSY, CDR2 SAAADI. Trimming cost V 7 bases and J 4 bases; bases outside gene matches: 19. The CDR3 bases are TGCGCCAGCAACGCCGGGACAGGGGTCTCCTACGAGCAGTACAATGAGCAGTTCTTC. It encodes CASNAGTGVSYEQYNEQFF.

The V gene is TRBV7-4, the J gene TRBJ2-1; 11 positions agree with TRBD2. Germline V gene lookup returns CDR1 SGHVT and CDR2 SQSDAQ. The V segment lost 6 bases and the J segment 6 bases; nucleotides outside the gene matches: 7. This CDR3 region has 15 residues. CDR3: CASRETSGIRNEQFF. DNA for the CDR3: TGTGCCAGCAGAGAGACTAGCGGGATTCGCAATGAGCAGTTCTTC.

In this sample, this clonotype turned up many times. The chain links TRBV19 to TRBJ2-7; D gene uncertain. Germline CDR1 and CDR2: LNHDA and SQIVND (reference sequence). V dropped 2 bases and J dropped 3 bases, with 11 bases sitting between them. The CDR3 sequence is 14 residues long. This CDR3 is CASSISRDIYEQYF. Written as DNA, the CDR3 is TGTGCCAGTAGTATAAGTCGCGATATCTACGAGCAGTACTTC.

This chain connects TRBV15 to TRBJ2-3; D is perhaps TRBD1 (5 bases). V lost 1 base and J 2 bases, leaving 10 bases between the germline ends. Per germline, CDR1 LNHNV and CDR2 YYDKDF (reference sequence). This CDR3 is built from 15 residues. The CDR3 protein is CATSRATGHTDTQYF. CDR3 coding DNA: TGTGCCACCAGCAGAGCCACAGGCCACACAGATACGCAGTATTTT.

This clonotype was seen ten or more times. The chain is built from TRBV5-1 and TRBJ2-7, with D possibly matching TRBD2 (6 bases). Trimming cost V 4 bases and J 3 bases, with 11 bases left between them. Germline-derived CDR1 and CDR2 are SGHRS and YFSETQ. The CDR3 has 13 amino acids. The chain's CDR3 is CASSQSGVYEQYF. The DNA of the CDR3 is TGCGCCAGCAGCCAATCGGGGGTCTACGAGCAGTACTTC.